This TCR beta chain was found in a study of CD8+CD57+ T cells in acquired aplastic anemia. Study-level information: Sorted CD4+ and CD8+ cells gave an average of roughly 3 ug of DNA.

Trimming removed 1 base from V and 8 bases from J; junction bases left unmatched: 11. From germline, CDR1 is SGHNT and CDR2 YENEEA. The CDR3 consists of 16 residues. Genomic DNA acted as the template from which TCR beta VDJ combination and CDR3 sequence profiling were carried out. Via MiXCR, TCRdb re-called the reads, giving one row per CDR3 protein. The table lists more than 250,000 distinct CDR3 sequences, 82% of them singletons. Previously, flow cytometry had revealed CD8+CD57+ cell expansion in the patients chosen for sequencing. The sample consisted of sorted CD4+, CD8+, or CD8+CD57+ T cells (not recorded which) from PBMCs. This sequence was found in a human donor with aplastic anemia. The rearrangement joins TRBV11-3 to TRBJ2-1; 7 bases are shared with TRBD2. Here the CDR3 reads CASSLAGGHGQDEQFF. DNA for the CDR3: TGTGCCAGCAGCTTAGCGGGAGGTCACGGTCAGGATGAGCAGTTCTTC. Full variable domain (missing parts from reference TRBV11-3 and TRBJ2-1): EAGVVQSPRYKIIEKKQPVAFWCNPISGHNTLYWYLQNLGQGPELLIRYENEEAVDDSQLPKDRFSAERLKGVDSTLKIQPAELGDSAVYLCASSLAGGHGQDEQFFGPGTRLTVL.